This TCR beta chain came from a study of blood T cell repertoires in COVID-19. Study-wide background: The United States, Italy and Spain provided the acute and convalescent COVID-19 samples. In each case, the material was cDNA or gDNA derived from T cells, B-cell-depleted T cells, or PBMCs.

Germline values: CDR1 SGHVS, CDR2 FNYEAQ. The CDR3 covers 15 residues. The ends lost 1 base at V and 8 bases at J; junction bases unmatched: 7. This clone was picked up one time. Original handling: The assay estimated nucleated cells by amplifying reference gene primers. The protocol was immunoSEQ multiplex PCR, while the TCRdb copy is restricted to in-frame clones and leaves out a portion. The DNA was the basis for D and trimming; V, J and clone size are from that table. Altogether 95,000 to 150,000 clones are present, 65% to 85% being singletons, with the ten largest covering 4.5%. Material for sequencing was peripheral blood. The TCR comes from a woman in her 70s with acute or convalescent COVID-19. This chain connects TRBV7-6 to TRBJ2-1, with 8 bases identical to TRBD2. The DNA of the CDR3 is TGTGCCAGCAGCTTAGGGTCGGGGGGGCCCCATGAGCAGTTCTTC. Translation: CASSLGSGGPHEQFF. Filled out from reference TRBV7-6 and TRBJ2-1, the complete variable domain reads GAGVSQSPRYKVTKRGQDVALRCDPISGHVSLYWYRQALGQGPEFLTYFNYEAQQDKSGLPNDRFSAERPEGSISTLTIQRTEQRDSAMYRCASSLGSGGPHEQFFGPGTRLTVL.